Each of the 15 T cell receptor beta chains below was sequenced from the same sample in a study of identical twins. TCRdb ran MiXCR on the 5' RACE reads and lists one entry per CDR3 protein. The sample comprises some 440,000 distinct CDR3 sequences, approximately 25% of which are singletons, and 2.9% rests with the top ten. The same sample was also used in a study of T cells expressing NK-cell markers.

Sequencing used CD4+ T cells sorted from blood. The receptors here all came from a woman younger than 30 in good health.

This clonotype was counted only a few times. This sequence joins TRBV12-3 or TRBV12-4 and TRBJ2-7; TRBD2 matches at 12 bases. The CDR3 spans 14 residues. The V segment lost 4 bases and the J segment 5 bases; nucleotides outside the gene matches: 3. As DNA, the CDR3 is TGTGCCAGCAGTTCCCGACTAGCGGGAGACGAGCAGTACTTC. It translates to CASSSRLAGDEQYF.

This clonotype was detected only a few times. The rearrangement links TRBV6-2 or TRBV6-3 to TRBJ1-2; D is unclear. The CDR3 extends over 13 amino acids. Germline loops: CDR1 MNHEY, CDR2 SVGEGT. V lost 4 bases and J lost 1, with 7 bases in between. For the CDR3, the DNA is TGTGCCAGCAGTTCCGAGGATAACTATGGCTACACCTTC. This encodes CASSSEDNYGYTF.

CDR3 sequence: CSARKSGLRTYEQYF. DNA for the CDR3: TGCAGTGCTAGAAAATCCGGCCTTCGAACCTACGAGCAGTACTTC. The chain joins TRBV20-1 to TRBJ2-7, with D hard to call. The germline V gene encodes CDR1 DFQATT and CDR2 SNEGSKA (reference sequence). Trimming cost V 2 bases and J 2 bases, with 16 bases left between them. This CDR3 region has 15 residues.

The CDR3 here is CSAPAFTDTQYF. The CDR3 DNA reads TGCAGTGCTCCCGCGTTCACAGATACGCAGTATTTT. The chain couples TRBV20-1 to TRBJ2-3; D gene uncertain. Germline CDR1 DFQATT, CDR2 SNEGSKA (reference sequence). V was trimmed by 5 bases and J by 2 bases, leaving 8 bases between them. The CDR3 covers 12 residues.

The chain carries TRBV5-1 and TRBJ1-5, with TRBD1 as a possible D gene (6 bases). V was cut by 5 bases and J by 4 bases, with 10 bases left in between. This CDR3 region has 13 residues. Per germline, CDR1 SGHRS and CDR2 YFSETQ. For the CDR3, the DNA is TGCGCCAGCAGACAGGGTACTAATCAGCCCCAGCATTTT. This sequence encodes CASRQGTNQPQHF.

This chain uses TRBV2 with TRBJ2-3; D ambiguous. The V end lost 6 bases, the J end lost 6 bases, and 13 bases lay between the germline ends. CDR1 and CDR2 (germline): SNHLY, FYNNEI. The CDR3 length is 13 residues. DNA for the CDR3: TGTGCCAGCAGCGCTAACTCACTGGATACGCAGTATTTT. Translating gives CASSANSLDTQYF.

In its sample, this clonotype was seen a few times. The V gene is TRBV7-2, the J gene TRBJ2-1; D is tentatively TRBD1 or TRBD2 (5 bases each). The CDR3 has 13 amino acids. Germline CDR1 and CDR2: SGHTA and FQGNSA. V was pared by 5 bases and J by 7 bases, with 12 bases between. The CDR3 DNA reads TGTGCCAGCAGCACGGGACCGCGGAATGAGCAGTTCTTC. Translated: CASSTGPRNEQFF. Supplemented by reference TRBV7-2 and TRBJ2-1, the full variable domain reads GAGVSQSPSNKVTEKGKDVELRCDPISGHTALYWYRQSLGQGLEFLIYFQGNSAPDKSGLPSDRFSAERTGGSVSTLTIQRTQQEDSAVYLCASSTGPRNEQFFGPGTRLTVL.

The chain is built from TRBV5-1 and TRBJ1-1; D is unresolved. V lost 4 bases and J 3 bases, leaving 13 bases between the germline ends. Germline values: CDR1 SGHRS, CDR2 YFSETQ. CDR3 size: 14 residues. The CDR3 loop is CASSVTGEYTEAFF. CDR3 in DNA: TGCGCCAGCAGCGTGACCGGCGAGTACACTGAAGCTTTCTTT.

This clonotype came up a few times. This clone may be a read error of a much larger clone one base away. The chain recombines TRBV5-5 with TRBJ2-6; 9 nucleotides align to TRBD1. The V gene end was trimmed by 4 bases and the J gene end by 0 bases; junction bases not matched to a gene: 5. Looked up from germline, CDR1 is SGHKS and CDR2 is YYEKEE (reference sequence). The CDR3 has 17 amino acids. CDR3 DNA: TGTGCCAGCAGCCCCGGGACAGGGAACTCTGGGGCCAACGTCCTGACTTTC. Its protein product is CASSPGTGNSGANVLTF.

The rearrangement uses TRBV5-1 and TRBJ1-2; tentatively, D is TRBD1 (5 bases). The CDR3 runs 15 residues. V was clipped by 4 bases and J by 4 bases, with 17 bases between them. In germline, CDR1 is SGHRS, CDR2 YFSETQ. CDR3 region: CASSTGLPRGYGYTF. The CDR3 DNA sequence: TGCGCCAGCAGCACGGGACTCCCGAGGGGCTATGGCTACACCTTC.

This rearrangement joins TRBV14 to TRBJ2-1, with 7 nucleotides matching TRBD2. J gave up 2 bases and V 4 bases, and 8 bases lay outside the gene matches. Germline CDR1 is SGHDN and CDR2 is FVKESK. This CDR3 region has 16 residues. In DNA form, the CDR3 reads TGTGCCAGCAGCCCAGCGGGACTAATCCCCTACAATGAGCAGTTCTTC. It specifies CASSPAGLIPYNEQFF.

The V gene is TRBV2, the J gene TRBJ2-5; no definite D call. In germline, CDR1 is SNHLY, CDR2 FYNNEI. The CDR3 has 11 residues. V dropped 10 bases and J dropped 5 bases, with 11 bases sitting between them. Here the CDR3 reads CATALKETQYF. CDR3 DNA sequence: TGTGCCACTGCACTGAAGGAGACCCAGTACTTC.

The CDR3 region has the DNA TGTGCCATCAGTGGAGGGCAGGGGAGGACCTACGAGCAGTACTTC. It yields the protein CAISGGQGRTYEQYF. This chain joins TRBV10-3 and TRBJ2-7; possibly TRBD1 or TRBD2 for D (6 bases each). Germline CDR1 reads ENHRY; CDR2 reads SYGVKD. The CDR3 loop spans 15 amino acids. With 4 bases removed from V and 2 bases from J, the gap between germline ends came to 15 bases.

This chain links TRBV10-3 with TRBJ1-1, with D perhaps matching TRBD1 (5 bases). The CDR3 runs to 13 residues. The V and J ends lost 3 bases and 7 bases respectively, with 12 bases between them. Germline lookup yields CDR1 ENHRY and CDR2 SYGVKD. The chain's CDR3 is CAISEGAAHEAFF. In DNA, the CDR3 is TGTGCCATCAGTGAAGGGGCCGCGCATGAAGCTTTCTTT.

This clonotype was counted only a few times. The V and J genes are TRBV20-1 and TRBJ1-6; D may be TRBD1 (6 bases). The CDR3 extends over 15 amino acids. V was trimmed by 0 bases and J by 7 bases, leaving 13 bases between them. Germline assignment: CDR1 DFQATT and CDR2 SNEGSKA (reference sequence). The CDR3 nucleotides are TGCAGTGCTAGAGATGAGGGGGGCGGGAATTCACCCCTCCACTTT. Its protein product is CSARDEGGGNSPLHF.